This T cell receptor beta chain was identified during a study of control samples from healthy donors and cancer patients. The table came from immunoSEQ multiplex PCR; TCRdb's copy has only in-frame clones and leaves some out. Of around 100,000 clones in the sample, roughly 90% were seen once. Germline-derived CDR1 and CDR2 are SGDLS and YYNGEE. V lost 8 bases to trimming and J lost 5 bases, with 13 bases between them. This CDR3 has 13 residues. This TCR came from a man aged 55 to 70 with lung cancer. The sequenced material came from PBMCs. The chain recombines TRBV9 with TRBJ2-2, with D tentatively TRBD2 (6 bases). The CDR3 loop is CASGGTATGELFF. CDR3 sequence (DNA): TGTGCCAGTGGGGGGACGGCTACCGGGGAGCTGTTTTTT.